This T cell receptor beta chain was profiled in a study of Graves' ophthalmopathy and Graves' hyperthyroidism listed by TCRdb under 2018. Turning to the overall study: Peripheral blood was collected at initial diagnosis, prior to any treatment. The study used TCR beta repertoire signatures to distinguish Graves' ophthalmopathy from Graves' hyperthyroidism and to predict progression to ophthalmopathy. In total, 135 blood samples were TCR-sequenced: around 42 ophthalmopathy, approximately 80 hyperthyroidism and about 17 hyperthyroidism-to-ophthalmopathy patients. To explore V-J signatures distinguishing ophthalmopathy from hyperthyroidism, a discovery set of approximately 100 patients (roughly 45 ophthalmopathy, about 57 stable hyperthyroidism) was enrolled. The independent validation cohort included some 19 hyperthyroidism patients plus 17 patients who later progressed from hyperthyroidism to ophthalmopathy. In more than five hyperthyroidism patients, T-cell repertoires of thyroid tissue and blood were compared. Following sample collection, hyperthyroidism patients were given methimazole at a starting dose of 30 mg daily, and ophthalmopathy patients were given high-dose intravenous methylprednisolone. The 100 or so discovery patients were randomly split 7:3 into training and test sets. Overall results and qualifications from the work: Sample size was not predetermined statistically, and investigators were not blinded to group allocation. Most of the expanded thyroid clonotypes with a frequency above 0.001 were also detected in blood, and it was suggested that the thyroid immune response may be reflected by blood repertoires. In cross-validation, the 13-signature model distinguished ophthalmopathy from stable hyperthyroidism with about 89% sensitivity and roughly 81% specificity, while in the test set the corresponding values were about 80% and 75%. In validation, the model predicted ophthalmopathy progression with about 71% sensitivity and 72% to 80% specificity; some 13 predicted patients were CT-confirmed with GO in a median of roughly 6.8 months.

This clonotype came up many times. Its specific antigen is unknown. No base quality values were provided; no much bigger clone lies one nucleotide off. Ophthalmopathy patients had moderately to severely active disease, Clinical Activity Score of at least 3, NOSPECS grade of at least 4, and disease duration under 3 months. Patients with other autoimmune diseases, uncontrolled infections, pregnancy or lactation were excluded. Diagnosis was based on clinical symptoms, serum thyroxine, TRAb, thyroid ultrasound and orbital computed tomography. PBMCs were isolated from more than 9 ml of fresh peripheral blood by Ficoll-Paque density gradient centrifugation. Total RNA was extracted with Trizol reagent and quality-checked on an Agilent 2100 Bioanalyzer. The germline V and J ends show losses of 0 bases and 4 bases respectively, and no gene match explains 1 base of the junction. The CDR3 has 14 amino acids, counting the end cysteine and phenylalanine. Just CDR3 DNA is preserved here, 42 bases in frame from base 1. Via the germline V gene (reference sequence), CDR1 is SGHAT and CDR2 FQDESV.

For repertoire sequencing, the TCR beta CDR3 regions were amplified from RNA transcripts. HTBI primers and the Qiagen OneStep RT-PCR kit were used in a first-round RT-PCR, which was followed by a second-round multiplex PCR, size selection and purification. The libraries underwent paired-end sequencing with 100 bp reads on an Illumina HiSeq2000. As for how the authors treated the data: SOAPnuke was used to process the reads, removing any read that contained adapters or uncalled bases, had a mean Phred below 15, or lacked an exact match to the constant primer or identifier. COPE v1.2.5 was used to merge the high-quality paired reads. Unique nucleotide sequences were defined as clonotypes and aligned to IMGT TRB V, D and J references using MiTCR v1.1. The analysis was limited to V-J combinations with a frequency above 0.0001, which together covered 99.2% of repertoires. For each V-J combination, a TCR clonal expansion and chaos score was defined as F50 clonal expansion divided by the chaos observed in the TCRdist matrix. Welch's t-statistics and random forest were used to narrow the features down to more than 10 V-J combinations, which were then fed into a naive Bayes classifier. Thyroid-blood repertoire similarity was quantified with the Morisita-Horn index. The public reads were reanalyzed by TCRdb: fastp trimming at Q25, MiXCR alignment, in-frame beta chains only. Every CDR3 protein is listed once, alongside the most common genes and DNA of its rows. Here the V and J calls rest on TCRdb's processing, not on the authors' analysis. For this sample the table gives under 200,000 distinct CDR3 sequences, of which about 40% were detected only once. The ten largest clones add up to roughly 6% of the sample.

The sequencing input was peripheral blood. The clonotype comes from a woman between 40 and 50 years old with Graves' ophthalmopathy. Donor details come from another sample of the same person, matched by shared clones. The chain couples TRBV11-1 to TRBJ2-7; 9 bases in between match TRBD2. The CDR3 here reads CASSLASGSYEQYF. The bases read TGTGCCAGCAGCTTAGCTAGCGGGAGTTACGAGCAGTACTTC.